This entry lists 22 T cell receptor beta chains sequenced from one sample in a study of T cell repertoires in cytomegalovirus infection. These receptors' targets are unknown. A single record per CDR3 protein comes from TCRdb applying MiXCR to the reads. The repertoire has some 590,000 distinct CDR3 sequences, around two fifths of them found once; the top ten carry 48%. The sample here was cultured PBMCs, taken from culture after CMV antigen stimulation. The origin of the receptors is a human donor in good health (CMV status not recorded). Some clones in this sample may be carry-over from other donors' samples.

This chain uses TRBV12-3 or TRBV12-4 with TRBJ2-3; the D is unclear. V shed 2 bases and J shed 7 bases, with 7 bases lying between them. The length of the CDR3 is 12 residues. The CDR3 protein is CASSLPQHTQYF. CDR3 in DNA: TGTGCCAGCAGTTTACCCCAACATACGCAGTATTTT.

The chain links TRBV7-4 to TRBJ1-2; D is undetermined. V lost 11 bases, J lost 4 bases, and 17 bases lay in between. The CDR3 extends over 13 amino acids. Germline lookup yields CDR1 SGHVT and CDR2 SQSDAQ. The CDR3 is CAWGANGAYGYTF. CDR3 in DNA: TGTGCCTGGGGAGCCAACGGAGCCTATGGCTACACCTTC.

This clonotype was found a few times. The chain links TRBV18 to TRBJ2-1, with a weak D call TRBD2 (6 bases). The germline gives CDR1 KGHSH, CDR2 LQKENI. V lost 2 bases, J lost 8 bases, and 13 bases lay in between. CDR3 size: 14 residues. The CDR3 nucleotides are TGTGCCAGCTCACCAGGGACTGCAAGGGATGAGCAGTTCTTC. Translation: CASSPGTARDEQFF.

This clonotype was picked up a small number of times. The chain joins TRBV11-2 to TRBJ1-2; D gene unclear. V was pared by 0 bases and J by 6 bases, with 17 bases between. CDR3 length equals 16 residues. From germline, CDR1 is SGHAT and CDR2 FQNNGV. The CDR3 loop is CASSLDSRPSRDGYTF. In nucleotides, the CDR3 is TGTGCCAGCAGCTTAGATAGCAGGCCGTCGCGGGATGGCTACACCTTC.

Ten or more counts support this clonotype. V usage is TRBV7-2 and J usage is TRBJ1-5; a possible D gene is TRBD1 (5 bases). Germline V gene lookup returns CDR1 SGHTA and CDR2 FQGNSA. The CDR3 runs 14 residues. The V end was cut by 5 bases, the J end by 3 bases, with 11 bases between. The CDR3 DNA reads TGTGCCAGCAGCCTCGGGGGTGTCAATCAGCCCCAGCATTTT. Amino acids: CASSLGGVNQPQHF.

This clonotype was found many times. The chain has TRBV7-2 and TRBJ2-5; possibly TRBD1 or TRBD2 for D (7 bases each). The germline V gene encodes CDR1 SGHTA and CDR2 FQGNSA. Trimming stripped 5 bases from V and 2 bases from J, with 12 bases between. The CDR3 is 14 amino acids. This chain's CDR3 is CASSARGGQETQYF. The CDR3 DNA sequence: TGTGCCAGCAGCGCCAGGGGGGGTCAAGAGACCCAGTACTTC.

This clonotype was observed at least ten times. The rearrangement uses TRBV7-4 and TRBJ1-5; 8 bases agree with TRBD1. The CDR3 consists of 17 residues. J lost 2 bases, V lost 6 bases, and 12 bases had no gene match. Germline lookup yields CDR1 SGHVT and CDR2 SQSDAQ. In DNA, the CDR3 is TGTGCCAGCAGGGGTAACCACAGGGGGTGTGGCAATCAGCCCCAGCATTTT. Translation: CASRGNHRGCGNQPQHF.

The table lists this clonotype with a few counts. Here the CDR3 reads CASSLGTPDYTEAFF. The CDR3 coding sequence is TGTGCCAGCAGCTTAGGGACCCCGGATTACACTGAAGCTTTCTTT. V is TRBV7-9 and J is TRBJ1-1; no clear D gene. Germline V gene data show CDR1 as SEHNR and CDR2 as FQNEAQ (reference sequence). This CDR3 has 15 residues. The V end lost 1 base, the J end lost 3 bases, and 12 bases lay between the germline ends.

The chain recombines TRBV20-1 with TRBJ2-1; D might be TRBD2 (6 bases). The CDR3 totals 15 residues. Looked up from germline, CDR1 is DFQATT and CDR2 is SNEGSKA (reference sequence). V gave up 3 bases and J gave up 0 bases, with 12 bases separating them. The CDR3 DNA sequence: TGCAGTGCTAGTGGAGACGGGAGCTCCTACAATGAGCAGTTCTTC. As protein: CSASGDGSSYNEQFF.

The chain combines TRBV12-3 or TRBV12-4 with TRBJ2-1, with unresolved D. V was pared by 6 bases and J by 4 bases, with 10 bases between. The CDR3 totals 13 residues. The CDR3 loop reads CASSLSRYNEQFF. The CDR3 bases are TGTGCCAGCAGCTTGAGTAGATACAATGAGCAGTTCTTC.

CDR3 in amino acids: CASRNPSGGRYEQYF. The DNA for the CDR3 is TGTGCCAGCAGAAACCCTAGCGGGGGGCGCTACGAGCAGTACTTC. The chain is built from TRBV6-5 and TRBJ2-7; 11 positions agree with TRBD2. Germline V gene sequence: CDR1 MNHEY, CDR2 SVGAGI. This CDR3 is built from 15 residues. The V gene end was trimmed by 6 bases and the J gene end by 3 bases; junction bases not matched to a gene: 7.

V usage is TRBV11-2 and J usage is TRBJ2-1; 11 bases fit TRBD2. V trimming: 1 base; J trimming: 8 bases; junction bases outside the gene matches: 10. Looked up from germline, CDR1 is SGHAT and CDR2 is FQNNGV. The length of the CDR3 is 17 residues. This CDR3 is CASSLGGTSGGGDEQFF. CDR3 in DNA: TGTGCCAGCAGCTTAGGGGGCACTAGCGGGGGAGGCGATGAGCAGTTCTTC.

Turning to this clonotype: Compared with germline, one end of the junction differs, possibly owing to a read error. This sequence joins TRBV15 and TRBJ1-3, with 10 positions matching TRBD1. Germline lookup yields CDR1 LNHNV and CDR2 YYDKDF (reference sequence). The CDR3 extends over 16 amino acids. In nucleotides, the CDR3 is TGTGCCACCAGCCGAGACCCGGGACAGGGGGGAAACACCATATATTTT. Translating it yields CATSRDPGQGGNTIYF.

This clonotype has just one count. The chain couples TRBV20-1 to TRBJ2-2; 9 nucleotides agree with TRBD2. V lost 6 bases and J lost 6; bases outside the gene matches: 8. The CDR3 consists of 14 residues. From germline, CDR1 is DFQATT and CDR2 SNEGSKA (reference sequence). The CDR3 DNA reads as TGCAGTGCACCTAGCGGGATCACCCCCGGGGAGCTGTTTTTT. Protein: CSAPSGITPGELFF.

This clonotype was counted between two and nine times. V gene TRBV5-4 combines with J gene TRBJ1-2, with D perhaps TRBD1 (6 bases). Germline CDR1 reads SGHNT; CDR2 reads YYREEE (reference sequence). V lost 4 bases to trimming and J lost 2 bases, with 12 bases between them. The CDR3 spans 14 residues. The CDR3 spells CASSPWTANYGYTF. The CDR3 coding sequence is TGTGCCAGCAGCCCCTGGACAGCGAACTATGGCTACACCTTC.

The chain combines TRBV7-2 with TRBJ2-3, with a weak D call TRBD2 (6 bases). Looked up from germline, CDR1 is SGHTA and CDR2 is FQGNSA. The CDR3 covers 15 residues. The V gene lost 1 base and the J gene lost 5 bases, with 13 bases spanning the gap. The CDR3 reads CASSLVRGVGDTQYF. The CDR3 DNA reads as TGTGCCAGCAGCTTAGTTCGCGGGGTCGGAGATACGCAGTATTTT. Combining the CDR3 with reference TRBV7-2 and TRBJ2-3 gives the whole variable domain GAGVSQSPSNKVTEKGKDVELRCDPISGHTALYWYRQSLGQGLEFLIYFQGNSAPDKSGLPSDRFSAERTGGSVSTLTIQRTQQEDSAVYLCASSLVRGVGDTQYFGPGTRLTVL.

The CDR3 loop reads CASSSGTREGYGYTF. The CDR3 DNA follows: TGTGCCAGCAGCTCAGGGACCAGGGAGGGCTATGGCTACACCTTC. The chain uses TRBV7-4 and TRBJ1-2; perhaps TRBD1 as D (5 bases). Trimming shortened V by 4 bases and J by 4 bases, and 16 bases separated the two germline ends. Germline CDR1 is SGHVT and CDR2 is SQSDAQ. The CDR3 sequence is 15 residues long.

The chain carries TRBV6-2 or TRBV6-3 and TRBJ1-2; the D is unclear. The CDR3 runs to 13 residues. The V and J ends lost 6 bases and 8 bases respectively, with 16 bases between them. Germline V lookup: CDR1 MNHEY, CDR2 SVGEGT. CDR3 sequence reads: CASRGGEYVGYTF. Here the CDR3 DNA reads TGTGCCAGCAGGGGCGGAGAGTATGTCGGCTACACCTTC.

This clonotype was seen a few times. The CDR3 spells CASSLQPGGETQYF. For the CDR3, the DNA is TGTGCCAGCAGCTTGCAGCCCGGGGGCGAGACCCAGTACTTC. The V gene is TRBV7-2, the J gene TRBJ2-5; D tentatively reads TRBD1 or TRBD2 (6 bases each). This CDR3 spans 14 amino acids. V was pared by 3 bases and J by 5 bases, with 13 bases between. Germline V gene data show CDR1 as SGHTA and CDR2 as FQGNSA.

In this sample, this clonotype turned up once. V is TRBV7-4 and J is TRBJ1-1, with TRBD1 as a possible D gene (6 bases). The V end was cut by 5 bases, the J end by 4 bases, with 17 bases between. From germline, CDR1 is SGHVT and CDR2 SQSDAQ. The length of the CDR3 is 15 residues. The CDR3 spells CASSPALGGLTEAFF. As DNA, the CDR3 is TGTGCCAGCAGCCCGGCCCTTGGGGGCCTCACTGAAGCTTTCTTT.

A few counts support this clonotype. This rearrangement joins TRBV6-5 to TRBJ2-3; 11 nucleotides agree with TRBD2. This CDR3 has 16 amino acids. The germline V gene encodes CDR1 MNHEY and CDR2 SVGAGI. Trimming at V came to 0 bases and at J to 3 bases, leaving 2 bases not matched to a gene. CDR3 DNA: TGTGCCAGCAGTTACTCAATAGCGGGGGGGACAGATACGCAGTATTTT. The encoded protein is CASSYSIAGGTDTQYF.

The rearrangement uses TRBV11-2 and TRBJ2-3; the D call may be TRBD1 or TRBD2 (6 bases each). Per the germline V gene, CDR1 is SGHAT and CDR2 is FQNNGV. The CDR3 covers 17 residues. V gave up 8 bases and J gave up 5 bases, with 26 bases separating them. CDR3 residues: CASSPGGSGAPRDTQYF. CDR3 nucleotide sequence: TGTGCCAGCTCGCCCGGCGGGTCGGGGGCCCCGCGAGATACGCAGTATTTT. The whole variable domain, filled in from reference TRBV11-2 and TRBJ2-3, reads EAGVAQSPRYKIIEKRQSVAFWCNPISGHATLYWYQQILGQGPKLLIQFQNNGVVDDSQLPKDRFSAERLKGVDSTLKIQPAKLEDSAVYLCASSPGGSGAPRDTQYFGPGTRLTVL.